One TCR beta chain is described in this entry. This clonotype was counted many times. No antigen is known for it. No qualities accompany the bases; no much larger clone lies one base away. Reading the germline V gene gives CDR1 SNHLY and CDR2 FYNNEI. Here V drops 0 bases and J drops 0 bases, and the junction holds 8 bases not matched to any gene. The CDR3 starts with the cysteine, ends with the phenylalanine, and has 20 residues. Just CDR3 DNA is preserved here, 60 bases in frame from base 1. Amplification of TCR beta CDR3 regions was carried out from RNA transcripts. A first-round RT-PCR of the TCR CDR3 used the HTBI primer set with the Qiagen OneStep RT-PCR kit. A second multiplex PCR round built the libraries, followed by size selection and purification. The libraries were sequenced on an Illumina HiSeq2000 using paired-end 100 bp reads. Regarding the original processing steps: SOAPnuke was used to process the raw data, removing reads that contained adapters or uncalled bases, had a mean Phred below 15, or lacked an exact match to the constant primer or identifier. COPE v1.2.5 was used to merge the high-quality paired reads, and each unique nucleotide sequence was defined as a clonotype. MiTCR v1.1 was used to align clonotypes to the IMGT TRBV, TRBD and TRBJ reference segments. The analysis included only V-J combinations with a frequency above 0.0001, which together covered approximately 99% of the repertoires. The TCS score was defined as F50 (clonal expansion) divided by E x V (chaos), with BLOSUM62-based TCRdist calculated between CDR3 peptides within each V-J. Welch's t-statistics and random forest reduced around 550 V-J features to 13, which were used in a naive Bayes classifier (R e1071). TCRdb took the public reads, trimmed them with fastp at Q25, ran MiXCR for clone calling and kept in-frame beta chains. Merged by CDR3 protein, the rows form single entries marked with the most common genes and DNA. The V and J calls here are based on TCRdb, not the publication. This sample holds a few hundred thousand distinct CDR3 sequences; 15% to 19% were observed only once. Around a quarter of the sample belongs to the ten largest clones.

The data were obtained in a study of T cells in Graves' hyperthyroidism and ophthalmopathy (dated by TCRdb to the late 2010s). At the level of the whole study: Peripheral blood was collected at initial diagnosis, before any treatment. A discovery cohort of about a hundred patients, about 40 with Graves' ophthalmopathy and 57 with stable Graves' hyperthyroidism, was used to find distinguishing TCR V-J signatures. An independent validation cohort of around 19 hyperthyroidism patients and about 16 patients who later progressed to ophthalmopathy tested prospective prediction of ophthalmopathy. The roughly 91 discovery patients were randomly split 7:3 into training and test sets. The study also compared thyroid tissue and blood T-cell repertoires from five or six Graves' hyperthyroidism patients. After blood sampling, hyperthyroidism patients were treated with methimazole at a starting dose of 30 mg daily, and ophthalmopathy patients were treated with high-dose intravenous methylprednisolone. The paper describes TCR Vbeta CDR3 sequencing of some 130 peripheral blood samples, made up of roughly 40 ophthalmopathy patients, approximately 73 hyperthyroidism patients and approximately 17 progressor patients. General study outcomes and caveats: In cross-validation, a model built on a 13 V-J signature told ophthalmopathy apart from stable hyperthyroidism with just under 90% sensitivity and about 81% specificity, and in testing the same model reached 80%/75%. Sample size was not statistically predetermined, and blinding of investigators to group allocation was not performed. Most expanded thyroid clonotypes (frequency above 0.001) were also detected in blood, a finding suggesting that blood repertoires may reflect thyroid immune responses. During validation, the model predicted progression to ophthalmopathy a median of about 5.9 months ahead of onset, with more than 55% sensitivity and 72% to 85% specificity.

Hyperthyroidism patients were newly diagnosed, with disease duration under 2 months, and aged 18 to 65 years. Patients with uncontrolled infections, other autoimmune diseases, pregnancy or lactation were excluded. Diagnoses relied on clinical symptoms, serum thyroxine and TRAb, thyroid ultrasound and orbital computed tomography. Blood from progressor patients was drawn when they were first diagnosed with hyperthyroidism, before any ophthalmopathy symptoms appeared. PBMCs were isolated from 10 ml of fresh peripheral blood by Ficoll-Paque density gradient centrifugation. Patients classed as progressors first received a Graves' hyperthyroidism diagnosis and then went on to develop ophthalmopathy during follow-up. Trizol reagent was used to extract total RNA, and RNA quality was then checked on an Agilent 2100 Bioanalyzer.

Sample: blood. The rearrangement joined TRBV2 to TRBJ2-2; the central 12 bases match TRBD2. The clonotype comes from a woman aged 18-29 years with Graves' hyperthyroidism that later progressed to Graves' ophthalmopathy. The CDR3 protein is CASSEAAILAGGPNTGELFF. The nucleotides read TGTGCCAGCAGTGAAGCGGCTATTCTAGCGGGAGGGCCGAACACCGGGGAGCTGTTTTTT. When the CDR3 is completed using the reference TRBV2 and TRBJ2-2 genes on either side, the full variable domain is EPEVTQTPSHQVTQMGQEVILRCVPISNHLYFYWYRQILGQKVEFLVSFYNNEISEKSEIFDDQFSVERPDGSNFTLKIRSTKLEDSAMYFCASSEAAILAGGPNTGELFFGEGSRLTVL.